The sample holds many counts of the clone carrying this TCR beta chain. Antigen: not known. These data belong to a study of early T cells in non-severe SARS-CoV-2 infection. Across the whole study: Bulk RNA taken from unsorted whole blood was sequenced, leaving chains unpaired.

Germline V gene lookup returns CDR1 LNHNV and CDR2 YYDKDF (reference sequence). The CDR3 loop spans 16 amino acids. V was trimmed by 5 bases and J by 6 bases, leaving 20 bases between them. Study outcomes and limitations: Comparison of clonotypes with VDJdb favored anti-spike CD8 responses while missing private and CD4 specificities.

In the library, individual cDNA molecules carried attached unique molecular identifiers. One entry per CDR3 protein results from TCRdb running MiXCR on the 5' RACE reads. Among 60,000 to 70,000 distinct CDR3 sequences, 4.9% were seen once, and the ten largest hold under 6.5%. Specimen: whole blood. This clonotype was obtained from an adult who was a healthcare worker with PCR-confirmed SARS-CoV-2 infection or an uninfected control (not recorded which). The chain employs TRBV15 and TRBJ2-1; D perhaps matches TRBD1 (6 bases). CDR3: CATSDRDNLPRNEQFF. Written as DNA, the CDR3 is TGTGCCACCAGCGACCGGGACAACCTTCCCCGCAATGAGCAGTTCTTC. Looking up the rest from reference TRBV15 and TRBJ2-1 gives the full variable domain: DAMVIQNPRYQVTQFGKPVTLSCSQTLNHNVMYWYQQKSSQAPKLLFHYYDKDFNNEADTPDNFQSRRPNTSFCFLDIRSPGLGDTAMYLCATSDRDNLPRNEQFFGPGTRLTVL.